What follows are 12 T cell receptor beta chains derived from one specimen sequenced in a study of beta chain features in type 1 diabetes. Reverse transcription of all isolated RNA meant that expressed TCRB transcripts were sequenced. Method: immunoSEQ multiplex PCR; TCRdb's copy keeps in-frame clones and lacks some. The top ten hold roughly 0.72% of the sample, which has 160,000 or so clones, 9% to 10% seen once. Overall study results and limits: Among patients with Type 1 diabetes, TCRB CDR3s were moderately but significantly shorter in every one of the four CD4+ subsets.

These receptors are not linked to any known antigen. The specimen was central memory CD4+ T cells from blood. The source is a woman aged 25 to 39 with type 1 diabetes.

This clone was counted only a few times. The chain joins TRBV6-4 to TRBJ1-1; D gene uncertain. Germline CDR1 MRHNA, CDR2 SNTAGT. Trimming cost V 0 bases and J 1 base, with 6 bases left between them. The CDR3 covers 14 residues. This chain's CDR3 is CASSDSNRNTEAFF. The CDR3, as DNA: TGTGCCAGCAGTGACTCGAACAGGAACACTGAAGCTTTCTTT.

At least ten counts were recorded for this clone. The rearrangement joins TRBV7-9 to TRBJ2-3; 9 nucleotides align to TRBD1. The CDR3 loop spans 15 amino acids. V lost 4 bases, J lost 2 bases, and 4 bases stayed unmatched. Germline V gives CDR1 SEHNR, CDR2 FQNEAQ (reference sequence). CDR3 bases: TGTGCCAGCAGCTATCGGGACAGGGACACAGATACGCAGTATTTT. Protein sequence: CASSYRDRDTDTQYF.

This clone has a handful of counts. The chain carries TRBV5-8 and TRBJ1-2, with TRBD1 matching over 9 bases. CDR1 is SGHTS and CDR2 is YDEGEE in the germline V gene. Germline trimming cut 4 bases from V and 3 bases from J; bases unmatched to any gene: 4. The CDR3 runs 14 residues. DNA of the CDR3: TGTGCCAGCAGCGTGGGACAGGGTCACTATGGCTACACCTTC. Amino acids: CASSVGQGHYGYTF.

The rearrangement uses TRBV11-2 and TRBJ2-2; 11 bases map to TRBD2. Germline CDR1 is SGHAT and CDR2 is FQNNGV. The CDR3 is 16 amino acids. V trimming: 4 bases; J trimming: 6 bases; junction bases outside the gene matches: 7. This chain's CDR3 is CASSSRLAGNAGELFF. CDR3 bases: TGTGCCAGCAGCTCCCGACTAGCGGGAAATGCCGGGGAGCTGTTTTTT.

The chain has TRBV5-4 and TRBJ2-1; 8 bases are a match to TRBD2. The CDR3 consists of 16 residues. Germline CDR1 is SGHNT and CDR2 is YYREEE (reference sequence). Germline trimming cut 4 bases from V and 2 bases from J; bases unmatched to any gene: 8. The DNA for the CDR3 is TGTGCCAGCAGCACCCTCGGACTAGCCGCCTACAATGAGCAGTTCTTC. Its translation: CASSTLGLAAYNEQFF.

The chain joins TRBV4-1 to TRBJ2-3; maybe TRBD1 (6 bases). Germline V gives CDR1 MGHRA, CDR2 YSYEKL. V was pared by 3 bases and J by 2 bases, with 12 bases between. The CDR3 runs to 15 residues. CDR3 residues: CASSHTGLATDTQYF. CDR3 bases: TGCGCCAGCAGCCACACAGGGCTAGCCACAGATACGCAGTATTTT.

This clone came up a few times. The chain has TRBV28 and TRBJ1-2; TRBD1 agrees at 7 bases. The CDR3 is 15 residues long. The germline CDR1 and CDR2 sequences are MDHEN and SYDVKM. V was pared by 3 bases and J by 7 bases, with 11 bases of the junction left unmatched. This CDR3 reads CASSFPSQGIGGYTF. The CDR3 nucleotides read TGTGCCAGCAGTTTTCCGTCACAGGGGATTGGTGGCTACACCTTC.

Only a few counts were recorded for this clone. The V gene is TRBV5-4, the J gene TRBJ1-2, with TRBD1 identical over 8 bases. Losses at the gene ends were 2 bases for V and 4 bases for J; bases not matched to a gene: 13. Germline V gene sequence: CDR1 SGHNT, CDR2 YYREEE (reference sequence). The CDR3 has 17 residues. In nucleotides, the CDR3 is TGTGCCAGCAGCTTATTCTCAGGGGGCGAGTTGCGCTATGGCTACACCTTC. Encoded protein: CASSLFSGGELRYGYTF.

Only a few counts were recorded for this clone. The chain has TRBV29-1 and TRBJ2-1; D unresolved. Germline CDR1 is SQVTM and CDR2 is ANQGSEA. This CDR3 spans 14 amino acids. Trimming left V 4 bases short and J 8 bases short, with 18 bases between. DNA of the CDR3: TGCAGCGTTGGTTTTACCCCATACAATGATGAGCAGTTCTTC. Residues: CSVGFTPYNDEQFF.

Here the CDR3 reads CASSTDSSGANVLTF. CDR3 DNA sequence: TGTGCCAGCAGTACTGACTCTTCTGGGGCCAACGTCCTGACTTTC. J is TRBJ2-6 and V is TRBV4-2; no definite D call. The CDR3 extends over 15 amino acids. From germline, CDR1 is LGHNA and CDR2 YNFKEQ. V was cut by 6 bases and J by 1 base, with 10 bases left in between.

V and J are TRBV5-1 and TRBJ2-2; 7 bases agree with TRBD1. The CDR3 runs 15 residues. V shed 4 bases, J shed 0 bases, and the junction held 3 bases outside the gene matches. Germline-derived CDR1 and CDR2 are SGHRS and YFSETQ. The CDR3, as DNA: TGCGCCAGCAGCCTAGGGACAGCGAACACCGGGGAGCTGTTTTTT. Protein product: CASSLGTANTGELFF. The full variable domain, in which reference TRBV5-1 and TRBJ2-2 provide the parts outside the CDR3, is KAGVTQTPRYLIKTRGQQVTLSCSPISGHRSVSWYQQTPGQGLQFLFEYFSETQRNKGNFPGRFSGRQFSNSRSEMNVSTLELGDSALYLCASSLGTANTGELFFGEGSRLTVL.

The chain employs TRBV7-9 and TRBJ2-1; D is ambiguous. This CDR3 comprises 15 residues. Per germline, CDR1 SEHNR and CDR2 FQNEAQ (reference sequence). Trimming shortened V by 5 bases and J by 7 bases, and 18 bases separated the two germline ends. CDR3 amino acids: CASSPLSGWINEQFF. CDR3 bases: TGTGCCAGCAGCCCGCTCTCCGGGTGGATAAATGAGCAGTTCTTC.